The clone carrying this T cell receptor beta chain was recorded only once. V was trimmed by 3 bases and J by 0 bases, leaving 6 bases between them. The germline V gene has CDR1 MDHEN and CDR2 SYDVKM. This CDR3 has 13 amino acids. Generated by immunoSEQ multiplex PCR, the TCRdb table keeps only in-frame clones and is missing some. The data show several thousand clones, with around 25% seen just once and approximately 8.4% held by the top ten. This entry is derived from a study of sequential checkpoint blockade in melanoma. Overall study context: After both sequences, patients received maintenance nivolumab. TCRβ was sequenced from DNA of some 97 pretreatment tumors.

This sample's treatment: randomized to nivolumab then ipilimumab (arm A) or the reverse (arm B). The sequence was obtained from a human donor with melanoma. The sample here was tumor tissue (inferred from file names), taken from a patient given nivolumab and ipilimumab in sequence. The V call is TRBV28, the J call TRBJ2-7; D unresolved. CDR3 residues: CASSFSDSYEQYF. The CDR3 DNA reads as TGTGCCAGCAGTTTCTCTGACTCCTACGAGCAGTACTTC. The full variable domain, with the rest looked up from reference TRBV28 and TRBJ2-7, is DVKVTQSSRYLVKRTGEKVFLECVQDMDHENMFWYRQDPGLGLRLIYFSYDVKMKEKGDIPEGYSVSREKKERFSLILESASTNQTSMYLCASSFSDSYEQYFGPGTRLTVT.